This is a list of T cell receptor beta chains from one sample in a study of T-cell reconstitution after alpha-beta-depleted transplantation in children. TCRdb reprocessed the PCR reads with MiXCR, giving one entry per CDR3 protein. The sample carries about 350,000 distinct CDR3 sequences, 15% to 20% recorded once. The sequencing used PBMCs, mostly from graft donor cells, collected 360 days after TCRalphabeta/CD19-depleted stem cell transplant. The receptors were gathered from a male patient aged 2 to 10 who had a stem cell transplant for acute lymphoblastic leukemia, so the T cells may come from the graft donor. The CDR3 runs from the conserved cysteine through the conserved F or W. The D gene is left open where the match is weak. Clone size is stated in some rows and not others, as once, few, many or a class when expanded.

abundance: .; v_gene: TRBV5-1; d_gene: TRBD2; j_gene: TRBJ2-7; CDR3aa: CASSLQGTSGREFYEQYF; CDR3nt: TGCGCCAGCAGCTTGCAAGGCACTAGCGGGAGAGAGTTTTACGAGCAGTACTTC
abundance: few; v_gene: TRBV5-6; d_gene: .; j_gene: TRBJ2-1; CDR3aa: CASSRRQNLYNEQFF; CDR3nt: TGTGCCAGCAGTCGTAGACAGAACCTCTACAATGAGCAGTTCTTC
abundance: few; v_gene: TRBV3-1; d_gene: TRBD2; j_gene: TRBJ2-2; CDR3aa: CASSQVAGLMYTGELFF; CDR3nt: TGTGCCAGCAGCCAAGTAGCGGGACTGATGTACACCGGGGAGCTGTTTTTT
abundance: few; v_gene: TRBV10-2; d_gene: TRBD1; j_gene: TRBJ2-3; CDR3aa: CASSEGYLKYRGRSTDTQYF; CDR3nt: TGCGCCAGCAGTGAGGGCTACTTAAAATACAGGGGCCGAAGCACAGATACGCAGTATTTT
abundance: .; v_gene: TRBV20-1; d_gene: .; j_gene: TRBJ1-3; CDR3aa: CSARTGFRGGNTIYF; CDR3nt: TGCAGTGCTAGAACAGGGTTTAGAGGGGGAAACACCATATATTTT
abundance: few; v_gene: TRBV20-1; d_gene: TRBD2; j_gene: TRBJ2-3; CDR3aa: CSARGGTSGGGTDTQYF; CDR3nt: TGCAGTGCTAGAGGGGGGACTAGCGGGGGTGGCACAGATACGCAGTATTTT
abundance: .; v_gene: TRBV9; d_gene: .; j_gene: TRBJ1-3; CDR3aa: CASSVGGLGNTIYF; CDR3nt: TGTGCCAGCAGCGTAGGCGGTCTCGGAAACACCATATATTTT
abundance: .; v_gene: TRBV7-2; d_gene: .; j_gene: TRBJ2-7; CDR3aa: CASSADLYEQYF; CDR3nt: TGTGCCAGCAGCGCCGACTTGTACGAGCAGTACTTC
abundance: .; v_gene: TRBV20-1; d_gene: .; j_gene: TRBJ2-7; CDR3aa: CSAGYYEQYF; CDR3nt: TGCAGTGCTGGTTACTACGAGCAGTACTTC
abundance: .; v_gene: TRBV9; d_gene: .; j_gene: TRBJ2-1; CDR3aa: CASSVASAEGYNEQFF; CDR3nt: TGTGCCAGCAGCGTAGCTAGCGCCGAGGGGTACAATGAGCAGTTCTTC
abundance: few; v_gene: TRBV7-3; d_gene: TRBD2; j_gene: TRBJ2-7; CDR3aa: CASSPVAGGREQYF; CDR3nt: TGTGCCAGCAGCCCCGTAGCGGGAGGGCGTGAGCAGTACTTC
abundance: .; v_gene: TRBV4-3; d_gene: .; j_gene: TRBJ2-5; CDR3aa: CASSQGGAQPYQETQYF; CDR3nt: TGCGCCAGCAGCCAAGGGGGGGCCCAGCCGTACCAAGAGACCCAGTACTTC
abundance: .; v_gene: TRBV19; d_gene: TRBD2; j_gene: TRBJ2-1; CDR3aa: CASRPSGHNEQFF; CDR3nt: TGTGCCAGTAGGCCTAGCGGTCACAATGAGCAGTTCTTC
abundance: few; v_gene: TRBV4-3; d_gene: .; j_gene: TRBJ2-1; CDR3aa: CASSQRRYEVQQFF; CDR3nt: TGCGCCAGCAGCCAACGAAGGTATGAAGTACAGCAGTTCTTC
abundance: .; v_gene: TRBV7-6; d_gene: TRBD2; j_gene: TRBJ2-3; CDR3aa: CASSLGTSGIPGTDTQYF; CDR3nt: TGTGCCAGCAGCTTAGGGACTAGCGGGATCCCTGGGACAGATACGCAGTATTTT
abundance: many; v_gene: TRBV11-2; d_gene: .; j_gene: TRBJ1-1; CDR3aa: CASSIYPRVPAFF; CDR3nt: TGTGCCAGCAGCATCTACCCCAGGGTTCCAGCTTTCTTT
abundance: many; v_gene: TRBV12-3/TRBV12-4; d_gene: TRBD1; j_gene: TRBJ2-3; CDR3aa: CASSFGTGGTDTQYF; CDR3nt: TGTGCCAGCAGTTTCGGGACAGGGGGGACAGATACGCAGTATTTT
abundance: few; v_gene: TRBV4-3; d_gene: TRBD1; j_gene: TRBJ1-1; CDR3aa: CASSPYLRDPGGLGEAFF; CDR3nt: TGCGCCAGCAGCCCGTACCTCCGGGACCCAGGGGGCCTAGGGGAAGCTTTCTTT
abundance: .; v_gene: TRBV6-2/TRBV6-3; d_gene: .; j_gene: TRBJ1-1; CDR3aa: CASSYSISLEGGRFLNTEAFF; CDR3nt: TGTGCCAGCAGTTACTCGATAAGTTTGGAAGGGGGGAGGTTTCTGAACACTGAAGCTTTCTTT
abundance: few; v_gene: TRBV6-4; d_gene: TRBD2; j_gene: TRBJ2-4; CDR3aa: CASSDSARAGTVKNIQYF; CDR3nt: TGTGCCAGCAGTGACTCTGCTCGAGCGGGAACGGTCAAAAACATTCAGTACTTC
abundance: .; v_gene: TRBV30; d_gene: .; j_gene: TRBJ2-3; CDR3aa: CAWSREQSTDTQYF; CDR3nt: TGTGCCTGGAGCAGGGAGCAAAGCACAGATACGCAGTATTTT
abundance: .; v_gene: TRBV5-1; d_gene: TRBD2; j_gene: TRBJ2-2; CDR3aa: CASSLGASGTGELFF; CDR3nt: TGCGCCAGCAGCTTGGGGGCTAGCGGTACCGGGGAGCTGTTTTTT
abundance: many; v_gene: TRBV15; d_gene: .; j_gene: TRBJ2-7; CDR3aa: CATSRGPRDEQYF; CDR3nt: TGTGCCACCAGCAGAGGACCGCGGGACGAGCAGTACTTC
abundance: few; v_gene: TRBV10-3; d_gene: .; j_gene: TRBJ1-4; CDR3aa: CAISGTATNEKLFF; CDR3nt: TGTGCCATCAGTGGGACGGCAACTAATGAAAAACTGTTTTTT
abundance: .; v_gene: TRBV29-1; d_gene: .; j_gene: TRBJ2-1; CDR3aa: CSVDGTTLGNEQFF; CDR3nt: TGCAGCGTTGACGGGACAACCCTAGGGAATGAGCAGTTCTTC
abundance: .; v_gene: TRBV7-2; d_gene: .; j_gene: TRBJ1-1; CDR3aa: CASSRTVGEAFF; CDR3nt: TGTGCCAGCAGCCGGACGGTGGGGGAAGCTTTCTTT
abundance: few; v_gene: TRBV29-1; d_gene: .; j_gene: TRBJ1-1; CDR3aa: CSVGQGPGTEAFF; CDR3nt: TGCAGCGTTGGGCAGGGTCCAGGGACTGAAGCTTTCTTT
abundance: few; v_gene: TRBV20-1; d_gene: TRBD2; j_gene: TRBJ2-3; CDR3aa: CSARVAGVRDTQYF; CDR3nt: TGCAGTGCTAGAGTGGCGGGAGTACGGGATACGCAGTATTTT
abundance: many; v_gene: TRBV11-1; d_gene: TRBD2; j_gene: TRBJ2-1; CDR3aa: CASSLVLAGVLVEQFF; CDR3nt: TGTGCCAGCAGCTTAGTACTAGCGGGAGTCCTGGTTGAGCAGTTCTTC
abundance: .; v_gene: TRBV7-8; d_gene: TRBD1; j_gene: TRBJ2-7; CDR3aa: CASSSGQGYYEQYF; CDR3nt: TGTGCCAGCAGCTCCGGACAGGGGTACTACGAGCAGTACTTC
abundance: many; v_gene: TRBV12-3/TRBV12-4; d_gene: .; j_gene: TRBJ1-4; CDR3aa: CASSSTGRTNEKLFF; CDR3nt: TGTGCCAGCAGTTCCACGGGGCGAACTAATGAAAAACTGTTTTTT
abundance: many; v_gene: TRBV29-1; d_gene: .; j_gene: TRBJ1-1; CDR3aa: CSALGPQNTEAFF; CDR3nt: TGCAGCGCCCTGGGACCGCAGAACACTGAAGCTTTCTTT
abundance: few; v_gene: TRBV7-2; d_gene: .; j_gene: TRBJ2-7; CDR3aa: CASSFRVAPYEQYF; CDR3nt: TGTGCCAGCAGCTTCAGGGTCGCGCCTTACGAGCAGTACTTC
abundance: .; v_gene: TRBV12-3/TRBV12-4; d_gene: TRBD2; j_gene: TRBJ2-3; CDR3aa: CASSPGTSGDTQYF; CDR3nt: TGTGCCAGCAGCCCTGGGACTAGCGGAGATACGCAGTATTTT
abundance: .; v_gene: TRBV7-2; d_gene: .; j_gene: TRBJ2-1; CDR3aa: CASSLLVFLRSSNEQFF; CDR3nt: TGTGCCAGCAGCTTACTAGTCTTCTTGAGGTCCTCCAATGAGCAGTTCTTC
abundance: .; v_gene: TRBV4-3; d_gene: .; j_gene: TRBJ2-5; CDR3aa: CASSQEGLMGTDQETQYF; CDR3nt: TGCGCCAGCAGCCAAGAAGGGTTGATGGGGACGGACCAAGAGACCCAGTACTTC
abundance: few; v_gene: TRBV28; d_gene: .; j_gene: TRBJ1-1; CDR3aa: CASSFAPNTEAFF; CDR3nt: TGTGCCAGCAGTTTCGCTCCGAACACTGAAGCTTTCTTT
abundance: .; v_gene: TRBV29-1; d_gene: .; j_gene: TRBJ2-7; CDR3aa: CSVAGLNLYEQYF; CDR3nt: TGCAGCGTTGCGGGGCTTAACCTATACGAGCAGTACTTC
abundance: few; v_gene: TRBV10-3; d_gene: TRBD1; j_gene: TRBJ2-7; CDR3aa: CATKRQGNSYEQYF; CDR3nt: TGTGCCACCAAGAGACAGGGTAATTCCTACGAGCAGTACTTC
abundance: .; v_gene: TRBV6-2/TRBV6-3; d_gene: .; j_gene: TRBJ2-2; CDR3aa: CASRSTRVPYTGELFF; CDR3nt: TGTGCCAGCAGATCGACTAGGGTGCCGTACACCGGGGAGCTGTTTTTT
abundance: few; v_gene: TRBV6-5; d_gene: .; j_gene: TRBJ2-4; CDR3aa: CASRSSDRPAKNIQYF; CDR3nt: TGTGCCAGCAGATCCTCCGACAGGCCGGCCAAAAACATTCAGTACTTC
abundance: many; v_gene: TRBV5-6; d_gene: .; j_gene: TRBJ2-2; CDR3aa: CASSLDWGTGELFF; CDR3nt: TGTGCCAGCAGCTTGGATTGGGGCACCGGGGAGCTGTTTTTT
abundance: .; v_gene: TRBV20-1; d_gene: .; j_gene: TRBJ2-6; CDR3aa: CSASKGWGRSGANVLTF; CDR3nt: TGCAGTGCTAGTAAAGGCTGGGGACGCTCTGGGGCCAACGTCCTGACTTTC
abundance: .; v_gene: TRBV5-5; d_gene: .; j_gene: TRBJ1-2; CDR3aa: CASSGGTALWGYTF; CDR3nt: TGTGCCAGCAGCGGAGGGACGGCTCTATGGGGCTACACCTTC
abundance: .; v_gene: TRBV28; d_gene: TRBD1; j_gene: TRBJ1-5; CDR3aa: CASSFQGDSNQPQHF; CDR3nt: TGTGCCAGCAGTTTTCAGGGGGATAGCAATCAGCCCCAGCATTTT
abundance: many; v_gene: TRBV30; d_gene: .; j_gene: TRBJ2-3; CDR3aa: CAWSVSADTQYF; CDR3nt: TGTGCCTGGAGTGTCTCTGCAGATACGCAGTATTTT
abundance: few; v_gene: TRBV7-3; d_gene: .; j_gene: TRBJ2-3; CDR3aa: CASSLHYTGTDTQYF; CDR3nt: TGTGCCAGCAGCCTCCACTATACCGGCACAGATACGCAGTATTTT
abundance: many; v_gene: TRBV20-1; d_gene: TRBD1; j_gene: TRBJ2-7; CDR3aa: CSAGDRVREQYF; CDR3nt: TGCAGTGCTGGAGACAGGGTGAGGGAGCAGTACTTC
abundance: few; v_gene: TRBV6-5; d_gene: .; j_gene: TRBJ1-1; CDR3aa: CASSYWGAKDTEAFF; CDR3nt: TGTGCCAGCAGTTACTGGGGGGCTAAGGACACTGAAGCTTTCTTT
abundance: few; v_gene: TRBV10-3; d_gene: .; j_gene: TRBJ2-5; CDR3aa: CAISERSQETQYF; CDR3nt: TGTGCCATCAGTGAGCGGTCTCAAGAGACCCAGTACTTC
abundance: many; v_gene: TRBV4-3; d_gene: TRBD1; j_gene: TRBJ2-3; CDR3aa: CASSQVTGTGGANTQYF; CDR3nt: TGCGCCAGCAGCCAAGTCACCGGGACAGGGGGCGCGAATACGCAGTATTTT
abundance: .; v_gene: TRBV4-3; d_gene: TRBD2; j_gene: TRBJ2-5; CDR3aa: CASSQEETSGGTQYF; CDR3nt: TGCGCCAGCAGCCAAGAGGAGACTAGCGGGGGGACCCAGTACTTC
abundance: .; v_gene: TRBV4-1; d_gene: .; j_gene: TRBJ2-7; CDR3aa: CASSQEGQGPPAYEQYF; CDR3nt: TGCGCCAGCAGCCAAGAGGGCCAGGGTCCGCCGGCCTACGAGCAGTACTTC
abundance: .; v_gene: TRBV3-1; d_gene: .; j_gene: TRBJ2-5; CDR3aa: CASSQAVFEETQYF; CDR3nt: TGTGCCAGCAGCCAAGCAGTTTTCGAAGAGACCCAGTACTTC
abundance: few; v_gene: TRBV9; d_gene: .; j_gene: TRBJ1-6; CDR3aa: CASSVEPGSPLHF; CDR3nt: TGTGCCAGCAGCGTAGAGCCGGGTTCACCCCTCCACTTT
abundance: .; v_gene: TRBV12-3/TRBV12-4; d_gene: .; j_gene: TRBJ2-5; CDR3aa: CASSLLGAGETQYF; CDR3nt: TGTGCCAGCAGTTTACTGGGGGCGGGGGAGACCCAGTACTTC
abundance: .; v_gene: TRBV6-5; d_gene: .; j_gene: TRBJ1-3; CDR3aa: CASSYSQGFGNTIYF; CDR3nt: TGTGCCAGCAGTTACTCACAGGGTTTTGGAAACACCATATATTTT
abundance: .; v_gene: TRBV9; d_gene: TRBD1; j_gene: TRBJ2-5; CDR3aa: CASSQKPRAGGKETQYF; CDR3nt: TGTGCCAGCAGCCAGAAGCCCAGGGCAGGGGGAAAAGAGACCCAGTACTTC
abundance: many; v_gene: TRBV15; d_gene: TRBD1; j_gene: TRBJ1-1; CDR3aa: CATKGQGKGMNTEAFF; CDR3nt: TGTGCCACCAAGGGACAGGGAAAAGGTATGAACACTGAAGCTTTCTTT
abundance: few; v_gene: TRBV5-1; d_gene: TRBD1; j_gene: TRBJ2-3; CDR3aa: CASSSTGTVGLDTQYF; CDR3nt: TGCGCCAGCAGCTCGACAGGGACGGTGGGGTTGGATACGCAGTATTTT